Below are 27 T cell receptor beta chains sequenced from a single sample in a study of OX40 agonist ivuxolimab in advanced cancers. The data were produced by immunoSEQ multiplex PCR, yet TCRdb's version contains in-frame clones alone and is incomplete. The data hold around 30,000 clones, with 80% to 85% observed a single time. The sequenced sample was CD4+ or CD8+ T cells sorted from blood, obtained in a trial of the OX40 agonist ivuxolimab. The receptors here all came from an adult with an advanced solid tumor such as melanoma, head and neck, liver or kidney cancer.

The chain is built from TRBV28 and TRBJ1-2, with 8 nucleotides matching TRBD1. This CDR3 is built from 11 residues. The V segment lost 7 bases and the J segment 8 bases; nucleotides outside the gene matches: 3. CDR1 MDHEN and CDR2 SYDVKM come from the germline V gene. CDR3 in amino acids: CASISGGGYTF. Written as DNA, the CDR3 is TGTGCCAGCATCTCAGGGGGCGGCTACACCTTC.

The chain links TRBV30 to TRBJ1-4; D perhaps matches TRBD1 (5 bases). Trimming pared 0 bases from V and 8 bases from J, leaving 7 bases between. The germline V gene has CDR1 GTSNPN and CDR2 SVGIG (reference sequence). CDR3 length: 12 amino acids. The CDR3 here is CAWSVRGEKLFF. CDR3 bases: TGTGCCTGGAGTGTTCGGGGGGAAAAACTGTTTTTT.

The chain carries TRBV28 and TRBJ1-1; 7 bases match TRBD1. The CDR3 consists of 14 residues. Germline values: CDR1 MDHEN, CDR2 SYDVKM. V was pared by 6 bases and J by 0 bases, with 4 bases of the junction left unmatched. CDR3 in DNA: TGTGCCAGCAGATCCGGACAGGTGAACACTGAAGCTTTCTTT. Translation gives CASRSGQVNTEAFF.

Comment on this clone: A junction boundary mismatches the germline segment, possibly from a read error. The chain joins TRBV5-5 to TRBJ2-7, with D possibly called TRBD1 or TRBD2 (5 bases each). CDR1 is SGHKS, CDR2 YYEKEE, per germline (reference sequence). The CDR3 consists of 16 residues. The CDR3 loop reads CASSQDYGTSIYEQYF. CDR3 sequence (DNA): TGCGCCAGCAGCCAAGATTACGGGACGTCGATCTACGAGCAGTACTTC.

CDR3 sequence: CASSRDFANTGELFF. As DNA, the CDR3 is TGTGCCAGCAGCCGGGACTTCGCGAACACCGGGGAGCTGTTTTTT. This rearrangement joins TRBV6-5 to TRBJ2-2, with D possibly being TRBD2 (6 bases). The CDR3 is 15 amino acids. The germline CDR1 and CDR2 sequences are MNHEY and SVGAGI. Deletions cut 6 bases from V and 0 bases from J, with 11 bases between.

This chain links TRBV4-2 with TRBJ2-7, with D unclear. CDR3 length equals 15 residues. Per germline, CDR1 LGHNA and CDR2 YNFKEQ. V dropped 0 bases and J dropped 3 bases, with 12 bases sitting between them. This CDR3 is CASSQDWARNYEQYF. As DNA, the CDR3 is TGTGCCAGCAGCCAAGATTGGGCTAGAAACTACGAGCAGTACTTC.

Points on this clone: A read error may produce the germline difference seen at one junction end. The V gene is TRBV6-5, the J gene TRBJ2-7; D may be TRBD2 (7 bases). This CDR3 has 13 amino acids. Germline values: CDR1 MNHEY, CDR2 SVGAGI. CDR3 DNA: TGTGCCAGCTCCAAGGGGGGGCGCTACAAGCAGTACTTC. Translating gives CASSKGGRYKQYF.

The CDR3 nucleotides read TGTGCCAGCAGCGTAGGGAGGGGCCGAGAGACCCAGTACTTC. It translates to CASSVGRGRETQYF. The gene calls are TRBV9 and TRBJ2-5; perhaps TRBD2 as D (6 bases). The germline V gene has CDR1 SGDLS and CDR2 YYNGEE. The CDR3 contains 14 residues. The V end was cut by 0 bases, the J end by 4 bases, with 10 bases between. The full variable domain, its missing parts supplied by reference TRBV9 and TRBJ2-5, is DSGVTQTPKHLITATGQRVTLRCSPRSGDLSVYWYQQSLDQGLQFLIQYYNGEERAKGNILERFSAQQFPDLHSELNLSSLELGDSALYFCASSVGRGRETQYFGPGTRLLVL.

The V call is TRBV4-2, the J call TRBJ1-5; D is uncertain. V lost 0 bases and J 6 bases, leaving 12 bases between the germline ends. Germline CDR1 is LGHNA and CDR2 is YNFKEQ. The CDR3 is 15 amino acids. CDR3 coding DNA: TGTGCCAGCAGCCAAGATGCGGGGTCCGCTCAGCCCCAGCATTTT. Protein product: CASSQDAGSAQPQHF.

This clone was observed once. The gene calls are TRBV5-1 and TRBJ2-3; 12 bases align to TRBD2. The CDR3 runs 15 residues. Per the germline V gene, CDR1 is SGHRS and CDR2 is YFSETQ. With V trimmed by 4 bases and J by 6 bases, 6 bases remained unmatched. CDR3: CASSPWTSGVDTQYF. The DNA for the CDR3 is TGCGCCAGCAGCCCCTGGACTAGCGGGGTTGATACGCAGTATTTT.

The chain recombines TRBV30 with TRBJ2-2; D is ambiguous. This CDR3 region has 13 residues. From germline, CDR1 is GTSNPN and CDR2 SVGIG (reference sequence). Trimming removed 7 bases at V and 6 bases at J, with 15 bases between. CDR3 in DNA: TGTGCCTCCAGGCGTCTGACGGCCGGGGAGCTGTTTTTT. It is translated as CASRRLTAGELFF.

This clone came up a few times. V is TRBV27 and J is TRBJ2-5; D uncertain. V shed 1 base and J shed 5 bases, with 8 bases lying between them. From germline, CDR1 is MNHEY and CDR2 SMNVEV (reference sequence). CDR3 size: 13 residues. The CDR3 sequence is CASSLWGGETQYF. The CDR3 bases are TGTGCCAGCAGTTTATGGGGTGGGGAGACCCAGTACTTC.

This clone has a handful of counts. The genes are TRBV14 and TRBJ1-2, with D unresolved. V lost 0 bases and J lost 8, with 10 bases in between. CDR1 is SGHDN and CDR2 is FVKESK in the germline V gene. The CDR3 length is 13 residues. The CDR3 DNA reads as TGTGCCAGCAGCCAAGAGTACACGGGAGGCTACACCTTC. It translates to CASSQEYTGGYTF.

This chain joins TRBV9 and TRBJ1-3; no firm D call. Deletions cut 4 bases from V and 0 bases from J, with 11 bases between. The CDR3 contains 15 residues. Germline lookup yields CDR1 SGDLS and CDR2 YYNGEE. The CDR3 sequence is CASSPRGGSGNTIYF. DNA of the CDR3: TGTGCCAGCAGCCCCAGAGGTGGCTCTGGAAACACCATATATTTT.

This chain links TRBV19 with TRBJ2-7; D is unresolved. The CDR3 length is 12 residues. Trimming removed 7 bases at V and 4 bases at J, with 11 bases between. CDR1 LNHDA and CDR2 SQIVND come from the germline V gene (reference sequence). This CDR3 is CASTLDGYEQYF. CDR3 DNA sequence: TGTGCCAGTACCCTGGACGGATACGAGCAGTACTTC.

The CDR3 sequence is CASSFGLERYEQYF. CDR3 in DNA: TGTGCCAGCAGCTTTGGCCTAGAGCGGTACGAGCAGTACTTC. This chain uses TRBV7-9 with TRBJ2-5, with D perhaps matching TRBD2 (5 bases). Matching the DNA end better, TRBJ2-7 makes the J call doubtful. The CDR3 length is 14 residues. Per germline, CDR1 SEHNR and CDR2 FQNEAQ (reference sequence).

The chain combines TRBV27 with TRBJ1-2; 7 bases match TRBD1. After removal of 4 bases from V and 8 bases from J, the junction contained 13 bases not matched to a gene. CDR3 size: 15 residues. The V gene's germline CDR1 is MNHEY and CDR2 SMNVEV (reference sequence). This CDR3 reads CASSSRDSPLGGYTF. For the CDR3, the DNA is TGTGCCAGCAGTTCGCGGGACAGCCCGCTGGGGGGCTACACCTTC.

V usage is TRBV11-3 and J usage is TRBJ2-7; D possibly matches TRBD1 or TRBD2 (6 bases each). Germline CDR1 SGHNT, CDR2 YENEEA. V lost 1 base and J lost 6, with 13 bases in between. CDR3 length: 14 amino acids. CDR3 protein: CASSLGTAGGEQYF. The CDR3 coding sequence is TGTGCCAGCAGCTTAGGGACAGCGGGCGGCGAGCAGTACTTC. Full variable domain (rest looked up from reference TRBV11-3 and TRBJ2-7): EAGVVQSPRYKIIEKKQPVAFWCNPISGHNTLYWYLQNLGQGPELLIRYENEEAVDDSQLPKDRFSAERLKGVDSTLKIQPAELGDSAVYLCASSLGTAGGEQYFGPGTRLTVT.

The chain is built from TRBV29-1 and TRBJ2-5; D perhaps matches TRBD1 (6 bases). Trimming shortened V by 4 bases and J by 3 bases, and 9 bases separated the two germline ends. Germline lookup yields CDR1 SQVTM and CDR2 ANQGSEA. This CDR3 has 12 amino acids. The CDR3 protein is CSVGSGEETQYF. CDR3 coding DNA: TGCAGCGTTGGTTCAGGGGAAGAGACCCAGTACTTC.

The chain recombines TRBV5-6 with TRBJ2-7; TRBD1 is a possible D gene (6 bases). CDR1 SGHDT and CDR2 YYEEEE come from the germline V gene. The V gene lost 5 bases and the J gene lost 4 bases, with 13 bases spanning the gap. This CDR3 is 13 amino acids long. The CDR3 region has the DNA TGTGCCAGCAGACCGAGGGGACATTACGAGCAGTACTTC. Translating it yields CASRPRGHYEQYF.

The genes are TRBV11-1 and TRBJ1-1; 8 positions match TRBD1. Looked up from germline, CDR1 is SGHAT and CDR2 is FQDESV (reference sequence). The CDR3 consists of 16 residues. The V and J ends lost 4 bases and 4 bases, in that order; junction bases with no gene match: 11. The CDR3 protein is CASSSSRRGLGTEAFF. CDR3 nucleotides: TGTGCCAGCAGCTCTTCCCGCAGGGGGCTGGGCACTGAAGCTTTCTTT. The whole variable domain, filled in from reference TRBV11-1 and TRBJ1-1, reads EAEVAQSPRYKITEKSQAVAFWCDPISGHATLYWYRQILGQGPELLVQFQDESVVDDSQLPKDRFSAERLKGVDSTLKIQPAELGDSAMYLCASSSSRRGLGTEAFFGQGTRLTVV.

This clone came up once. The chain links TRBV5-4 to TRBJ2-7; D call uncertain. Germline V gene sequence: CDR1 SGHNT, CDR2 YYREEE (reference sequence). The length of the CDR3 is 12 residues. The germline V and J ends were trimmed by 0 bases and 6 bases, with 7 bases remaining between them. CDR3 loop: CASSLVLGEQYF. In DNA, the CDR3 is TGTGCCAGCAGCTTGGTATTGGGCGAGCAGTACTTC.

The chain combines TRBV7-9 with TRBJ2-1; D is perhaps TRBD2 (6 bases). Germline V CDR1 and CDR2: SEHNR, FQNEAQ (reference sequence). The CDR3 length is 12 residues. Trimming cost V 5 bases and J 9 bases, with 11 bases left between them. Written as DNA, the CDR3 is TGTGCCAGCAGCCGGGAGTCTTCTGAGCAGTTCTTC. This translates into CASSRESSEQFF.

The gene calls are TRBV2 and TRBJ1-1, with 7 bases lining up with TRBD1. Losses at the gene ends were 4 bases for V and 7 bases for J; bases not matched to a gene: 9. Per germline, CDR1 SNHLY and CDR2 FYNNEI. This CDR3 is built from 14 residues. The CDR3 DNA reads as TGTGCCAGCAGTGTCTGGGACAGAACCGGTGAAGCTTTCTTT. Its translation: CASSVWDRTGEAFF. The full variable domain, rest sourced from reference TRBV2 and TRBJ1-1, is EPEVTQTPSHQVTQMGQEVILRCVPISNHLYFYWYRQILGQKVEFLVSFYNNEISEKSEIFDDQFSVERPDGSNFTLKIRSTKLEDSAMYFCASSVWDRTGEAFFGQGTRLTVV.

The J gene is TRBJ1-5, the V gene TRBV7-2, with TRBD1 as a possible D gene (6 bases). Trimming left V 5 bases short and J 6 bases short, with 8 bases between. The germline CDR1 and CDR2 sequences are SGHTA and FQGNSA. CDR3 length: 12 amino acids. CDR3 DNA: TGTGCCAGCAGCAGGGGGGGTCAGCCCCAGCATTTT. It yields the protein CASSRGGQPQHF. The complete variable domain, with remaining parts taken from reference TRBV7-2 and TRBJ1-5, reads GAGVSQSPSNKVTEKGKDVELRCDPISGHTALYWYRQSLGQGLEFLIYFQGNSAPDKSGLPSDRFSAERTGGSVSTLTIQRTQQEDSAVYLCASSRGGQPQHFGDGTRLSIL.

This clone has a handful of counts. This sequence joins TRBV7-9 and TRBJ2-7, with TRBD1 as a possible D gene (5 bases). The CDR3 contains 15 residues. V was cut by 5 bases and J by 6 bases, with 20 bases left in between. Germline lookup yields CDR1 SEHNR and CDR2 FQNEAQ (reference sequence). The CDR3 loop reads CASSLNGVLQGEQYF. For the CDR3, the DNA is TGTGCCAGCAGCCTGAATGGGGTCCTCCAGGGCGAGCAGTACTTC.

CDR3 nucleotide sequence: TGTGCTTCAAAGAGGGGGCGAGACAGGGGGTCAGTTCAGCCCCAGCATTTT. Its translation: CASKRGRDRGSVQPQHF. The rearrangement uses TRBV19 and TRBJ1-5; 9 nucleotides align to TRBD1. The CDR3 sequence is 17 residues long. Germline CDR1 and CDR2: LNHDA and SQIVND (reference sequence).